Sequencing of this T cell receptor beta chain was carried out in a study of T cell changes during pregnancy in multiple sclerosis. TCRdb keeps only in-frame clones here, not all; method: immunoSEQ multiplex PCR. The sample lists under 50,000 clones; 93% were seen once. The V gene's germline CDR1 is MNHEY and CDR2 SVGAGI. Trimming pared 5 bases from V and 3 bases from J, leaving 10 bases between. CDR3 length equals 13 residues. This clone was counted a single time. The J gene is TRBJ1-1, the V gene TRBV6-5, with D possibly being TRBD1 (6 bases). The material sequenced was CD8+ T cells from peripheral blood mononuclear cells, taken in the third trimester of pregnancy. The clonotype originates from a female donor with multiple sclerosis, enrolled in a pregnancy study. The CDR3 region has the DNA TGTGCCAGCAGTCAGCAGGGGTACACTGAAGCTTTCTTT. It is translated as CASSQQGYTEAFF.